Listed here are 9 T cell receptor beta chains from one sample, sequenced in a study of a mutant IDH1 vaccine in newly diagnosed glioma. Time point in this sample: baseline, week 1 (first vaccination visit). Indicated treatment: pre-vaccination baseline after standard-of-care therapy. The assay was immunoSEQ multiplex PCR, and TCRdb's table has in-frame clones only and misses some. The data hold 45,000 to 70,000 clones, with around 92% observed a single time. The source was PBMCs, collected from a glioma patient treated with radiotherapy, temozolomide or both. The receptors derive from a man between 45 and 60 years old with glioma.

This clone was recorded once. CDR3: CASSPQGAGEKLFF. As DNA, the CDR3 is TGCGCCAGCAGCCCGCAGGGGGCCGGTGAAAAACTGTTTTTT. This rearrangement joins TRBV5-1 to TRBJ1-4; 8 nucleotides align to TRBD1. Trimming cost V 4 bases and J 7 bases; bases outside gene matches: 6. The CDR3 is made up of 14 amino acids. CDR1 is SGHRS and CDR2 is YFSETQ in the germline V gene.

The genes are TRBV11-3 and TRBJ1-1; no definite D call. The CDR3 consists of 13 residues. Germline V gene data show CDR1 as SGHNT and CDR2 as YENEEA. V was shortened by 1 base and J by 5 bases, with 8 bases between the two germline ends. CDR3 protein: CASSLVHGTEAFF. In DNA, the CDR3 is TGTGCCAGCAGCTTAGTCCATGGGACTGAAGCTTTCTTT.

The chain couples TRBV29-1 to TRBJ2-5; 7 bases line up with TRBD1. The DNA end favors TRBJ2-7, so the J call may be wrong. The CDR3 spans 13 residues. Germline V gene lookup returns CDR1 SQVTM and CDR2 ANQGSEA. The CDR3 reads CSAKTGHSYEQYF. The CDR3 DNA reads TGCAGCGCGAAGACAGGGCACTCCTACGAGCAGTACTTC.

The rearrangement joins TRBV2 to TRBJ2-3; D perhaps matches TRBD1 (6 bases). The germline V and J ends were trimmed by 7 bases and 3 bases, with 17 bases remaining between them. Per the germline V gene, CDR1 is SNHLY and CDR2 is FYNNEI. This CDR3 region has 15 residues. Written as DNA, the CDR3 is TGTGCCAGCAAGATGGACAGTCCTCGTACAGATACGCAGTATTTT. It is translated as CASKMDSPRTDTQYF.

J is TRBJ1-5 and V is TRBV9; TRBD1 matches 9 bases. Germline assignment: CDR1 SGDLS and CDR2 YYNGEE. This CDR3 spans 15 amino acids. J was trimmed by 5 bases and V by 3 bases; bases with no gene match: 6. The CDR3 sequence: CASSASTGGYQPQHF. CDR3 DNA: TGTGCCAGCAGCGCCTCGACAGGGGGATATCAGCCCCAGCATTTT.

The chain is built from TRBV6-5 and TRBJ1-2; 7 bases map to TRBD1. Germline trimming cut 9 bases from V and 5 bases from J; bases unmatched to any gene: 12. From germline, CDR1 is MNHEY and CDR2 SVGAGI. The CDR3 has 14 amino acids. The chain's CDR3 is CASTGVPSLYGYTF. For the CDR3, the DNA is TGTGCCAGTACAGGGGTCCCATCTTTATATGGCTACACCTTC.

This sequence joins TRBV9 and TRBJ1-6; D is unclear. Trimming left V 3 bases short and J 9 bases short, with 22 bases between. CDR1 SGDLS and CDR2 YYNGEE come from the germline V gene. The CDR3 has 17 residues. CDR3 sequence reads: CASSGGANRRPGSPLHF. The CDR3 DNA reads as TGTGCCAGCAGCGGAGGTGCAAATAGACGCCCCGGTTCACCCCTCCACTTT.

The chain employs TRBV5-6 and TRBJ2-7; tentatively, D is TRBD1 (5 bases). CDR3 size: 15 residues. With 2 bases removed from V and 0 bases from J, the gap between germline ends came to 12 bases. From germline, CDR1 is SGHDT and CDR2 YYEEEE. DNA for the CDR3: TGTGCCAGCAGCTTCGAAGGGGTTCGCTCCTACGAGCAGTACTTC. Translating gives CASSFEGVRSYEQYF.

The V call is TRBV29-1, the J call TRBJ2-3; 9 positions agree with TRBD2. The CDR3 is 15 residues long. V lost 1 base, J lost 6 bases, and 8 bases stayed unmatched. Germline CDR1 SQVTM, CDR2 ANQGSEA. CDR3 nucleotide sequence: TGCAGCGTTGAAGGCGGGGGGGTCTCAAGGGATACGCAGTATTTT. Translating gives CSVEGGGVSRDTQYF.